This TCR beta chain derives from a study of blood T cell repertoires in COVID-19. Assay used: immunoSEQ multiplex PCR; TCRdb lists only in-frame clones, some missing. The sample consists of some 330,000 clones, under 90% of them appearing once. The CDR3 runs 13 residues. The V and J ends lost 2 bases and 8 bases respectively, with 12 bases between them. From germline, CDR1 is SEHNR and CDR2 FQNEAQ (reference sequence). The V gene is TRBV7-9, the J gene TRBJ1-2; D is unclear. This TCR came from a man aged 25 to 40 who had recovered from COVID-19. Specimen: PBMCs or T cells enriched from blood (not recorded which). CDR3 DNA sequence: TGTGCCAGCAGCTTATTAAGGGAGGCAGGCTACACCTTC. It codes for CASSLLREAGYTF.